The sequence of this T cell receptor beta chain was determined in a study of TIL therapy for anti-PD-1-resistant metastatic lung cancer. Overall study: By whole-exome sequencing, median non-synonymous tumor mutation burden was roughly 1.6 mutations per megabase.

This clone turned up a few times. The CDR3 is made up of 12 amino acids. Trimming pared 6 bases from V and 8 bases from J, leaving 10 bases between. Germline CDR1 MNHEY, CDR2 SMNVEV (reference sequence). Sequencing used immunoSEQ v3. Assay used: immunoSEQ multiplex PCR; TCRdb lists only in-frame clones, some missing. The top ten clones hold approximately 2.4% of a sample with under 70,000 clones, roughly 91% of them seen once. Described time point: pre-treatment sample, taken before nivolumab and TIL therapy. The chain links TRBV27 to TRBJ2-2; D not resolved. The starting material was blood, obtained at baseline. The clonotype originates from a person between 25 and 80 years old with non-small cell lung cancer. The CDR3: CASSYRGGELFF. CDR3 nucleotide sequence: TGTGCCAGCAGCTATCGTGGAGGGGAGCTGTTTTTT.